The next 11 T cell receptor beta chains were all read from a single sample in a study of cytomegalovirus exposure and HLA in healthy donors. Researchers ran the PCR with 60 Vbeta and 13 Jbeta primers. TCRdb keeps only in-frame clones here, not all; method: immunoSEQ multiplex PCR. The sample includes roughly 160,000 clones, approximately 79% of them seen just once. Sequencing was done on a sample of PBMCs. These receptors all come from a male donor in good health and CMV-seronegative.

The chain recombines TRBV29-1 with TRBJ1-1; 8 bases match TRBD1. CDR1 SQVTM and CDR2 ANQGSEA come from the germline V gene. After removal of 6 bases from V and 11 bases from J, the junction contained 14 bases not matched to a gene. The CDR3 is made up of 13 amino acids. The CDR3 spells CSVDRVGGGTAFF. The CDR3 DNA reads TGCAGCGTGGACAGGGTTGGGGGAGGTACGGCTTTCTTT.

The V gene is TRBV6-5, the J gene TRBJ1-3; a weak D match, TRBD1 (6 bases). Trimming took off 6 bases at V and 0 bases at J, with 12 bases between the two ends. The CDR3 is 15 residues long. Per the germline V gene, CDR1 is MNHEY and CDR2 is SVGAGI. CDR3 loop: CASRLDRSSGNTIYF. As DNA, the CDR3 is TGTGCCAGCAGACTAGACAGGAGCTCTGGAAACACCATATATTTT.

V gene TRBV5-1 combines with J gene TRBJ2-1; a possible D gene is TRBD1 (7 bases). Trimming left V 0 bases short and J 10 bases short, with 17 bases between. The CDR3 spans 15 residues. Germline V gene data show CDR1 as SGHRS and CDR2 as YFSETQ. The CDR3 nucleotides are TGCGCCAGCAGCTTGGAGGGGGCCCCGGGAGAGGAGCAGTTCTTC. It yields the protein CASSLEGAPGEEQFF.

V and J are TRBV10-2 and TRBJ1-1; weak D call: TRBD1 (6 bases). Between the trimmed V and J ends, which lost 9 bases and 0 bases, there was a span of 11 bases. Germline assignment: CDR1 WSHSY and CDR2 SAAADI. There are 13 residues in the CDR3. Here the CDR3 DNA reads TGCGCCAGTCTGGACAGCCTGAACACTGAAGCTTTCTTT. This codes for CASLDSLNTEAFF.

The CDR3 loop is CSVGDSNTGELFF. DNA of the CDR3: TGCAGCGTGGGGGACAGCAACACCGGGGAGCTGTTTTTT. The J gene is TRBJ2-2, the V gene TRBV29-1, with 7 positions matching TRBD1. The ends lost 6 bases at V and 2 bases at J; junction bases unmatched: 3. The germline gives CDR1 SQVTM, CDR2 ANQGSEA. The CDR3 sequence is 13 residues long.

V and J are TRBV20-1 and TRBJ1-2; D uncertain. This CDR3 comprises 11 residues. Germline values: CDR1 DFQATT, CDR2 SNEGSKA (reference sequence). Trimming shortened V by 0 bases and J by 8 bases, and 7 bases separated the two germline ends. CDR3 bases: TGCAGTGCTAGAGATGGCGGGGGCTACACCTTC. Encoded protein: CSARDGGGYTF.

This chain connects TRBV5-1 to TRBJ2-1, with 9 nucleotides matching TRBD2. Per the germline V gene, CDR1 is SGHRS and CDR2 is YFSETQ. This CDR3 spans 15 amino acids. J lost 5 bases, V lost 4 bases, and 7 bases had no gene match. The CDR3 DNA reads TGCGCCAGCAGCCAGACGGGGACTAGCCACAATGAGCAGTTCTTC. It yields the protein CASSQTGTSHNEQFF.

V usage is TRBV4-3 and J usage is TRBJ2-5; the D is unclear. Trimming cost V 0 bases and J 0 bases, with 8 bases left between them. Looked up from germline, CDR1 is LGHNA and CDR2 is YSLEER. The CDR3 is 15 amino acids. Written as DNA, the CDR3 is TGCGCCAGCAGCCAAGAGGTCGGGTACCAAGAGACCCAGTACTTC. As protein: CASSQEVGYQETQYF.

The chain couples TRBV6-5 to TRBJ1-6; tentative D call: TRBD1 (5 bases). This CDR3 has 15 residues. Germline CDR1 and CDR2: MNHEY and SVGAGI. V was clipped by 5 bases and J by 5 bases, with 13 bases between them. The DNA of the CDR3 is TGTGCCAGCAGTCCCGACAGAATAAATAATTCACCCCTCCACTTT. Its translation: CASSPDRINNSPLHF.

This chain connects TRBV7-6 to TRBJ1-6; D might be TRBD1 (6 bases). Germline lookup yields CDR1 SGHVS and CDR2 FNYEAQ. The V end was cut by 4 bases, the J end by 2 bases, with 15 bases between. This CDR3 has 17 residues. The CDR3 DNA follows: TGTGCCAGCAGCTCACAGGGAACCGTCACCTATAATTCACCCCTCCACTTT. It yields the protein CASSSQGTVTYNSPLHF.

The chain joins TRBV11-2 to TRBJ1-3, with D hard to call. The germline V and J ends were trimmed by 0 bases and 8 bases, with 14 bases remaining between them. The length of the CDR3 is 15 residues. Looked up from germline, CDR1 is SGHAT and CDR2 is FQNNGV. The DNA of the CDR3 is TGTGCCAGCAGCTTAGAATCTAGGTTGGTGGACACCATATATTTT. This translates into CASSLESRLVDTIYF.